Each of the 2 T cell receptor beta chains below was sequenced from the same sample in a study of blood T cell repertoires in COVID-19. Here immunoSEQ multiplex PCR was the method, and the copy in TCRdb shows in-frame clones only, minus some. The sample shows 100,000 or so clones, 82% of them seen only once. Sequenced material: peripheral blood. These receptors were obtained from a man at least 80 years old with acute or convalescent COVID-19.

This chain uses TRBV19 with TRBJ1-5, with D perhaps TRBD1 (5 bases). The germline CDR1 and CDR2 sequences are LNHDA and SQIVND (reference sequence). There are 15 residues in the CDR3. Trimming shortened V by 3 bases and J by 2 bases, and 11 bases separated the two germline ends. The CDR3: CASSMGGVGNQPQHF. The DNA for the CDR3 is TGTGCCAGTAGTATGGGAGGGGTTGGCAATCAGCCCCAGCATTTT.

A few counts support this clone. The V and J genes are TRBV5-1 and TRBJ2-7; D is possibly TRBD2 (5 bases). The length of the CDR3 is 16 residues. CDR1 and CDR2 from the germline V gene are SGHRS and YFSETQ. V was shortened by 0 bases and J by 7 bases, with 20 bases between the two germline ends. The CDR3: CASSLAVGGTTVEQYF. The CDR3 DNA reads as TGCGCCAGCAGCTTGGCGGTAGGAGGTACAACGGTTGAGCAGTACTTC.